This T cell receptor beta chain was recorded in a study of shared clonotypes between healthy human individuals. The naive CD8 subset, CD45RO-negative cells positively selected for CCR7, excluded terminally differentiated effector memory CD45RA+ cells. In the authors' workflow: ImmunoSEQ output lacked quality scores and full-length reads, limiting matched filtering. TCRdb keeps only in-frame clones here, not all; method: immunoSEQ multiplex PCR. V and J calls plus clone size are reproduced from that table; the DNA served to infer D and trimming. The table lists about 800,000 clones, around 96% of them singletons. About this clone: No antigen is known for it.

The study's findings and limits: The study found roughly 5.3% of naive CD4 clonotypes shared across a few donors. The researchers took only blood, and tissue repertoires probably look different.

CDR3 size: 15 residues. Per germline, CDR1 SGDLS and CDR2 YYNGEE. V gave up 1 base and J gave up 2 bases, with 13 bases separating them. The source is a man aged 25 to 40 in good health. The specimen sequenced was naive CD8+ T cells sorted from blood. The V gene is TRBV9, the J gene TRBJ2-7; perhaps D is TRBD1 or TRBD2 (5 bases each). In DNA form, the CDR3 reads TGTGCCAGCAGCGTAAGTGGGGGTTTCGCCTACGAGCAGTACTTC. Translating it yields CASSVSGGFAYEQYF.